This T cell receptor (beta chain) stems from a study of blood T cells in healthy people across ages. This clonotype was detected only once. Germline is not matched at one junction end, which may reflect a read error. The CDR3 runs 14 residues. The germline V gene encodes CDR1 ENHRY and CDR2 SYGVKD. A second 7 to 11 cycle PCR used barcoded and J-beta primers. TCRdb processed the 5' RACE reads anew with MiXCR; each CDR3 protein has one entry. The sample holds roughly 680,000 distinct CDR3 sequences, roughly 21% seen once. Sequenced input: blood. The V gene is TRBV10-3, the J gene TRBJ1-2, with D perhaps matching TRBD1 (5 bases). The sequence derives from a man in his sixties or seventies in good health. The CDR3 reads CATSDGQTYYGYTF. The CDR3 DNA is TGTGCCACCAGTGATGGACAAACCTACTATGGCTACACCTTC.